This passage covers 16 T cell receptor beta chains from one sample sequenced in a study of shared T cell receptors in the human thymus. TCRdb keeps only in-frame clones here, not all; method: immunoSEQ multiplex PCR. The data contain 640,000 or so clones, roughly 86% of them singletons. In addition, the sample was reused for a study of human thymus T cells.

The sequenced sample consisted of thymocytes. The receptors come from a boy under two years old with a congenital heart defect.

This clone has just one count. The J gene is TRBJ2-7, the V gene TRBV27, with D perhaps TRBD2 (6 bases). V was pared by 9 bases and J by 6 bases, with 33 bases between. The CDR3 is 18 residues long. CDR1 MNHEY and CDR2 SMNVEV come from the germline V gene (reference sequence). DNA of the CDR3: TGTGCCAGATCGAGCCGACTTTGGCTGGAGGGATCGATGGGCGAGCAGTACTTC. Its translation: CARSSRLWLEGSMGEQYF.

The rearrangement joins TRBV7-9 to TRBJ2-7, with a tentative D call TRBD1 (6 bases). This CDR3 is built from 14 residues. V was trimmed by 3 bases and J by 3 bases, leaving 12 bases between them. Per germline, CDR1 SEHNR and CDR2 FQNEAQ (reference sequence). This CDR3 is CASSFSAGDYEQYF. CDR3 nucleotide sequence: TGTGCCAGCAGCTTTTCAGCAGGGGACTACGAGCAGTACTTC. The variable domain in full, completed from reference TRBV7-9 and TRBJ2-7, reads DTGVSQNPRHKITKRGQNVTFRCDPISEHNRLYWYRQTLGQGPEFLTYFQNEAQLEKSRLLSDRFSAERPKGSFSTLEIQRTEQGDSAMYLCASSFSAGDYEQYFGPGTRLTVT.

V is TRBV11-2 and J is TRBJ2-7; 8 bases match TRBD1. The CDR3 sequence is 15 residues long. Trimming cost V 5 bases and J 1 base; bases outside gene matches: 7. The germline gives CDR1 SGHAT, CDR2 FQNNGV. The CDR3 DNA sequence: TGTGCCAGCAGCCCTGGACAGGGAGCGTCCTACGAGCAGTACTTC. The encoded protein is CASSPGQGASYEQYF.

This chain connects TRBV25-1 to TRBJ1-1; 10 nucleotides agree with TRBD1. With V trimmed by 4 bases and J by 0 bases, 11 bases remained unmatched. The CDR3 is 18 residues long. The germline gives CDR1 MGHDK, CDR2 SYGVNS. CDR3 bases: TGTGCCAGCAGTGCAACCCGGGACAGGGGCGGGATGAACACTGAAGCTTTCTTT. Translating gives CASSATRDRGGMNTEAFF.

The chain links TRBV30 to TRBJ1-2; 10 bases align to TRBD1. Germline CDR1 GTSNPN, CDR2 SVGIG (reference sequence). V lost 5 bases and J lost 0; bases outside the gene matches: 18. CDR3 length: 19 amino acids. CDR3: CAWFSVFSTGGRTNYGYTF. The CDR3 DNA sequence: TGTGCCTGGTTTTCTGTTTTCTCGACAGGGGGCAGGACTAACTATGGCTACACCTTC. The whole variable domain, filled in from reference TRBV30 and TRBJ1-2, reads SQTIHQWPATLVQPVGSPLSLECTVEGTSNPNLYWYRQAAGRGLQLLFYSVGIGQISSEVPQNLSASRPQDRQFILSSKKLLLSDSGFYLCAWFSVFSTGGRTNYGYTFGSGTRLTVV.

The rearrangement joins TRBV30 to TRBJ2-7; D may be TRBD2 (7 bases). V was trimmed by 4 bases and J by 4 bases, leaving 23 bases between them. This CDR3 is built from 16 residues. Germline CDR1 reads GTSNPN; CDR2 reads SVGIG (reference sequence). CDR3 nucleotides: TGTGCCTGGATTGACTCGCGGGGGCCTTCGGGGTACGAGCAGTACTTC. Amino acid sequence: CAWIDSRGPSGYEQYF.

The V call is TRBV27, the J call TRBJ2-7, with 10 bases aligning to TRBD2. Germline V gene data show CDR1 as MNHEY and CDR2 as SMNVEV (reference sequence). CDR3 length: 18 residues. Germline trimming cut 4 bases from V and 5 bases from J; bases unmatched to any gene: 17. DNA of the CDR3: TGTGCCAGCAGTTCCTCGTCCCTAACTAGCGGGGAGGGTAACGAGCAGTACTTC. Translated, it gives CASSSSSLTSGEGNEQYF.

This clone was observed a handful of times. V and J are TRBV14 and TRBJ2-7; TRBD1 matches 9 bases. This CDR3 region has 15 residues. Trimming took 4 bases from V and 1 from J; bases not matched to a gene: 5. Germline-derived CDR1 and CDR2 are SGHDN and FVKESK. The CDR3 spells CASSRPGQGSYEQYF. For the CDR3, the DNA is TGTGCCAGCAGCCGACCGGGACAGGGATCCTACGAGCAGTACTTC. Full variable domain (rest looked up from reference TRBV14 and TRBJ2-7): EAGVTQFPSHSVIEKGQTVTLRCDPISGHDNLYWYRRVMGKEIKFLLHFVKESKQDESGMPNNRFLAERTGGTYSTLKVQPAELEDSGVYFCASSRPGQGSYEQYFGPGTRLTVT.

The chain uses TRBV19 and TRBJ2-2; TRBD1 aligns across 12 bases. Germline V lookup: CDR1 LNHDA, CDR2 SQIVND (reference sequence). This CDR3 is 17 amino acids long. Trimming took 6 bases from V and 0 from J; bases not matched to a gene: 5. CDR3 sequence (DNA): TGTGCCAGTAGAAGGGGACAGGGGGCCGCGAACACCGGGGAGCTGTTTTTT. It codes for CASRRGQGAANTGELFF.

With respect to this clone: Other DNA sequences in the sample encode the same CDR3. The chain couples TRBV18 to TRBJ2-2; D may be TRBD2 (6 bases). The CDR3 is 15 amino acids. Germline lookup yields CDR1 KGHSH and CDR2 LQKENI. The germline V and J ends were trimmed by 0 bases and 1 base, with 6 bases remaining between them. CDR3: CASSPPGGNTGELFF. In DNA, the CDR3 is TGTGCCAGCTCACCACCGGGGGGGAACACCGGGGAGCTGTTTTTT.

This clone was detected a few times. The chain employs TRBV10-3 and TRBJ2-7, with D possibly matching TRBD1 (6 bases). Germline CDR1 is ENHRY and CDR2 is SYGVKD. The CDR3 has 13 residues. The germline V and J ends were trimmed by 4 bases and 3 bases, with 10 bases remaining between them. CDR3: CAISAGTNYEQYF. The CDR3 bases are TGTGCCATCAGTGCCGGGACAAACTACGAGCAGTACTTC.

The J gene is TRBJ1-2, the V gene TRBV5-1, with D possibly matching TRBD1 (5 bases). The germline V and J ends were trimmed by 0 bases and 4 bases, with 13 bases remaining between them. CDR1 is SGHRS and CDR2 is YFSETQ in the germline V gene. The CDR3 consists of 15 residues. CDR3 nucleotides: TGCGCCAGCAGCTTGGTGGGGCAAGTAACCTATGGCTACACCTTC. It codes for CASSLVGQVTYGYTF.

The V gene is TRBV6-5, the J gene TRBJ1-2; D gene ambiguous. The germline V and J ends were trimmed by 7 bases and 8 bases, with 23 bases remaining between them. The CDR3 length is 15 residues. CDR1 is MNHEY, CDR2 SVGAGI, per germline. The DNA for the CDR3 is TGTGCCAGCACTAACCTCGCCGGGAGGGATAGAGGCTACACCTTC. Translation gives CASTNLAGRDRGYTF.

The chain employs TRBV28 and TRBJ2-1, with TRBD1 matching over 7 bases. Looked up from germline, CDR1 is MDHEN and CDR2 is SYDVKM. The V and J ends lost 7 bases and 8 bases, in that order; junction bases with no gene match: 8. The CDR3 contains 13 residues. CDR3 region: CASTSRGKDEQFF. DNA for the CDR3: TGTGCCAGCACCTCCAGGGGGAAGGATGAGCAGTTCTTC.

The chain joins TRBV27 to TRBJ2-5; the D gene is possibly TRBD2 (6 bases). Looked up from germline, CDR1 is MNHEY and CDR2 is SMNVEV (reference sequence). Trimming removed 5 bases from V and 2 bases from J, with 12 bases in between. The CDR3 loop spans 14 amino acids. CDR3 sequence (DNA): TGTGCCAGCAGTCCTAGCGCCCCTCAAGAGACCCAGTACTTC. Its translation: CASSPSAPQETQYF.

The chain employs TRBV19 and TRBJ2-4, with D possibly TRBD2 on 6 matching bases. This CDR3 region has 16 residues. Germline-derived CDR1 and CDR2 are LNHDA and SQIVND (reference sequence). Trimming took 4 bases from V and 9 from J, leaving 22 bases between them. The CDR3 is CASSSEEGRVLRIQYF. The CDR3 region has the DNA TGTGCCAGTAGTAGTGAGGAGGGTCGGGTTCTTCGCATTCAGTACTTC.